A single sample is the source of the 12 T cell receptor beta chains below, sequenced in a study of tissue T cells after allogeneic stem cell transplantation. Measured with immunoSEQ multiplex PCR; TCRdb has only the in-frame clones, and not every one. The sample includes about 50,000 clones, nearly 75% of them seen just once. The material sequenced was sorted cells pooled from one or two spleens. These receptors were taken from a pool of C57BL/6 mice in good health.

As for this clone: Germline and genes: mouse. The CDR3 end falls 1 residue outside the read, so it is completed with the germline J gene. The rearrangement joins TRBV5 to TRBJ2-2, with a possible D match to TRBD1 (6 bases). The CDR3 extends over 13 amino acids. The V gene's germline CDR1 is LGHNA and CDR2 YNLKQL (reference sequence). The germline V and J ends were trimmed by 4 bases and 6 bases, with 9 bases remaining between them. The covered CDR3 bases are TGTGCCAGCAGCCCCAGGGGACCCGGGCAGCTCTAC. Translation: CASSPRGPGQLY. The complete CDR3 sequence is CASSPRGPGQLYF.

With respect to this clone: Genes here carry mouse names. The read gets to within 1 residue of the CDR3 end, and the germline J gene fills in the rest. This chain uses TRBV24 with TRBJ1-4; D gene ambiguous. V was pared by 9 bases and J by 0 bases, with 5 bases between. The length of the CDR3 is 12 residues. The germline V gene has CDR1 KGHTA and CDR2 FRNEEI. The CDR3 here is CASRVSNERLFF. CDR3 DNA, as far as it was read: TGTGCCAGTCGGGTTTCCAACGAAAGATTATTT.

This clone turned up a few times. Germline and genes here are mouse. The CDR3 end falls 1 residue outside the read, so it is completed with the germline J gene. V usage is TRBV3 and J usage is TRBJ2-7; 10 nucleotides agree with TRBD1. From germline, CDR1 is SNHLY and CDR2 FYNGKV (reference sequence). The CDR3 totals 14 residues. With 4 bases clipped from V and 5 bases from J, the junction kept 5 bases outside the gene matches. The sequenced part of the CDR3 DNA is TGTGCCAGCAGCTACGGGACAGGGGTGAATGAACAGTAC. Translated, it gives CASSYGTGVNEQY. The whole CDR3 is CASSYGTGVNEQYF.

With regard to this clone: The gene symbols are mouse symbols. The read terminates 1 residue before the CDR3 end, so the remaining end is supplied by the germline J gene. The chain couples TRBV13-3 to TRBJ2-7, with a weak D call TRBD2 (6 bases). Deletions cut 2 bases from V and 0 bases from J, with 6 bases between. The CDR3 runs to 13 residues. Germline V lookup: CDR1 NNHDY, CDR2 SYVADS. The CDR3 sequence is CASSELGSYEQYF. The part of the CDR3 DNA that was read is TGTGCCAGCAGTGAACTGGGCTCCTATGAACAGTAC.

As concerns this clone: Mouse germline and gene names are used. The read is 1 residue too short to cover the CDR3 end, so that end is filled in from the germline J gene. The chain is built from TRBV16 and TRBJ2-7; TRBD2 matches 10 bases. The germline V gene has CDR1 SGHSA and CDR2 FRNQAP. The length of the CDR3 is 14 residues. The V and J ends lost 5 bases and 4 bases, in that order; junction bases with no gene match: 5. The sequenced CDR3 bases are TGTGCAAGCAGCCAACCGGGACTGGGGTATGAACAGTAC. It translates to CASSQPGLGYEQY. The complete CDR3 reads CASSQPGLGYEQYF.

Notes on this clone: Gene names and germline refer to mouse. The CDR3 end falls 1 residue outside the read, so it is completed with the germline J gene. This sequence joins TRBV1 and TRBJ2-1; 12 bases map to TRBD2. Germline V gives CDR1 NSQYPW, CDR2 LRSPGD (reference sequence). The CDR3 consists of 15 residues. J lost 6 bases, V lost 4 bases, and 4 bases had no gene match. Partial CDR3 DNA: TGCACCTGCAGTGACCGGGACTGGGGGGTTGCTGAGCAGTTC. Translation: CTCSDRDWGVAEQF. The full CDR3 sequence reads CTCSDRDWGVAEQFF.

Notes on this clone: Germline and genes here are mouse. The read falls 1 residue short of the CDR3 end, and the missing part is taken from the germline J gene. The chain has TRBV19 and TRBJ2-5; 10 nucleotides align to TRBD2. Germline V gene lookup returns CDR1 FNHDT and CDR2 SITEND (reference sequence). The CDR3 consists of 15 residues. Trimming cost V 2 bases and J 4 bases; bases outside gene matches: 4. The sequenced CDR3 bases are TGTGCCAGCAGTATTGTGGGACTGGGGAAAGACACCCAGTAC. Translated, it gives CASSIVGLGKDTQY. The entire CDR3 protein is CASSIVGLGKDTQYF.

Details on this clone: Gene names refer to mouse genes. The CDR3 extends 1 residue past the end of the read, so its final part is completed from the germline J gene. The chain uses TRBV2 and TRBJ2-7; TRBD2 matches 12 bases. This CDR3 is built from 14 residues. V shed 5 bases and J 6 bases; nucleotides not matched to a gene: 5. Looked up from germline, CDR1 is LGHNA and CDR2 is YSYQKL. CDR3: CASSVRDWGVEQYF. The covered CDR3 bases are TGTGCCAGCAGCGTTCGGGACTGGGGGGTTGAACAGTAC.

With regard to this clone: Gene names and germline match the mouse. The CDR3 end is not reached by the read, which stops 1 residue before it; the germline J gene fills it in. This chain joins TRBV5 and TRBJ1-4; D is ambiguous. CDR1 and CDR2 (germline): LGHNA, YNLKQL (reference sequence). The V end lost 6 bases, the J end lost 0 bases, and 11 bases lay between the germline ends. The CDR3 sequence is 15 residues long. CDR3 residues: CASSPSHISNERLFF. CDR3 DNA (partial): TGTGCCAGCAGTCCCTCACACATTTCCAACGAAAGATTATTT.

A remark on this clone: Mouse names are used for the genes. Incomplete CDR3 DNA: TGTGCTAGCGTAGGCCGGGGGGGCGCAGAAACGCTGTAT. Encoded protein: CASVGRGGAETLY. The entire CDR3 reads CASVGRGGAETLYF. The chain recombines TRBV17 with TRBJ2-3, with 8 positions matching TRBD2. The read terminates 1 residue before the CDR3 end, so the remaining end is supplied by the germline J gene. The CDR3 has 14 amino acids. V was pared by 8 bases and J by 3 bases, with 7 bases of the junction left unmatched. The V gene's germline CDR1 is MNHDT and CDR2 YYDKIL.

This clone was seen a single time. Genes here carry mouse names. The read terminates 1 residue before the CDR3 end, so the remaining end is supplied by the germline J gene. The genes are TRBV1 and TRBJ2-4; 12 bases are shared with TRBD2. After removal of 0 bases from V and 1 base from J, the junction contained 5 bases not matched to a gene. The CDR3 extends over 18 amino acids. CDR1 and CDR2 (germline): NSQYPW, LRSPGD (reference sequence). CDR3 DNA (partial): TGCACCTGCAGTGCAGATTGGACTGGGGGGGACGGTCAAAACACCTTGTAC. Residues: CTCSADWTGGDGQNTLY. Given in full, the CDR3 is CTCSADWTGGDGQNTLYF.

The table lists this clone with a count of one. Gene names are mouse gene names. The observed sequence ends 1 residue before the CDR3 terminus, with the missing tail filled in from the germline J gene. The rearrangement links TRBV2 to TRBJ2-4; no reliable D call. CDR3 length: 15 residues. Between the trimmed V and J ends, which lost 0 bases and 1 base, there was a span of 8 bases. Germline values: CDR1 LGHNA, CDR2 YSYQKL. The sequenced part of the CDR3 DNA is TGTGCCAGCAGCCAAGAGGGAATGGGTCAAAACACCTTGTAC. Translation: CASSQEGMGQNTLY. The complete CDR3 protein is CASSQEGMGQNTLYF.